A selection of T cell receptor beta chains follows, all from one sample in a study of CD8 T cells in ankylosing spondylitis. TCRdb itself ran the 5' RACE reads through MiXCR, one entry per CDR3 protein. Of about 200,000 distinct CDR3 sequences in the sample, roughly 12% are singletons; the top ten hold approximately 15%. The sequenced sample was blood, either unsorted or a sorted T cell fraction (not recorded which). The receptor source for this set is a male donor with ankylosing spondylitis or in good health (not recorded which). CDR3s include the opening cysteine and the closing phenylalanine or tryptophan. A D gene is named only where the DNA matches it firmly. Rows give clone size only sometimes, using once, few, many, or a class for an expanded clone.

D gene	V gene	CDR3 length	J gene	clone size	CDR3 protein	CDR3 DNA
TRBD2	TRBV27	14	TRBJ2-7	NA	CASSLRTSWYEQYF	TGTGCCAGCAGTTTACGGACTAGCTGGTACGAGCAGTACTTC
TRBD1	TRBV4-1	16	TRBJ1-1	NA	CASSSRTGGDYTEAFF	TGCGCCAGCAGCTCCCGGACAGGTGGGGACTACACTGAAGCTTTCTTT
TRBD2	TRBV7-9	16	TRBJ2-1	NA	CASSSTQRGSYNEQFF	TGTGCCAGCAGTTCTACACAGCGGGGCTCCTACAATGAGCAGTTCTTC
TRBD1	TRBV5-1	15	TRBJ2-7	few	CASSLADRSSYEQYF	TGCGCCAGCAGCTTGGCGGACAGGAGCTCCTACGAGCAGTACTTC
NA	TRBV29-1	15	TRBJ2-7	few	CSVEGLNRGSYEQYF	TGCAGCGTTGAAGGGCTGAACCGAGGGTCCTACGAGCAGTACTTC
NA	TRBV29-1	13	TRBJ2-5	NA	CSVEGGAVETQYF	TGCAGCGTTGAGGGGGGGGCGGTGGAGACCCAGTACTTC
TRBD1	TRBV6-1	15	TRBJ2-1	many	CASSPGDSSYNEQFF	TGTGCCAGCAGTCCAGGGGACAGCTCCTACAATGAGCAGTTCTTC
NA	TRBV30	14	TRBJ1-2	NA	CAWSVSAADYGYTF	TGTGCCTGGAGTGTATCCGCCGCTGACTATGGCTACACCTTC
NA	TRBV6-5	16	TRBJ2-1	few	CASSYVVMSNYNEQFF	TGTGCCAGCAGTTATGTCGTGATGTCCAACTACAATGAGCAGTTCTTC
NA	TRBV12-3/TRBV12-4	15	TRBJ1-6	NA	CASSLEGSGNSPLHF	TGTGCCAGCAGTTTAGAGGGGAGCGGGAATTCACCCCTCCACTTT
TRBD1	TRBV4-1	17	TRBJ2-7	NA	CASSQGLGQDSSYEQYF	TGCGCCAGCAGCCAAGGCCTCGGACAGGACAGCTCCTACGAGCAGTACTTC
NA	TRBV4-1	13	TRBJ2-7	NA	CASSQVGRYEQYF	TGCGCCAGCAGCCAAGTGGGCCGATACGAGCAGTACTTC
NA	TRBV27	14	TRBJ2-2	few	CASSLGAGTGELFF	TGTGCCAGCAGTTTAGGGGCGGGCACCGGGGAGCTGTTTTTT
NA	TRBV11-2	13	TRBJ2-7	NA	CASSLDRGGEQYF	TGTGCCAGCAGCTTAGATAGGGGGGGCGAGCAGTACTTC
NA	TRBV6-5	15	TRBJ1-6	NA	CASSYSGATYSPLHF	TGTGCCAGCAGTTACAGTGGCGCCACCTATTCACCCCTCCACTTT
TRBD2	TRBV20-1	17	TRBJ2-1	NA	CSARVGLAGVSPNEQFF	TGCAGTGCTAGAGTGGGACTAGCGGGAGTAAGTCCCAATGAGCAGTTCTTC
NA	TRBV9	15	TRBJ2-5	NA	CASSVAGTPRETQYF	TGTGCCAGCAGCGTAGCTGGAACTCCAAGGGAGACCCAGTACTTC
NA	TRBV12-3/TRBV12-4	13	TRBJ2-1	many	CASSLVPSSEQFF	TGTGCCAGCAGTTTAGTACCCAGCAGCGAGCAGTTCTTC
NA	TRBV12-3/TRBV12-4	12	TRBJ1-1	NA	CASSLTPSEAFF	TGTGCCAGCAGTTTAACCCCCTCTGAAGCTTTCTTT
TRBD1	TRBV7-9	15	TRBJ2-7	NA	CASSFGTGETYEQYF	TGTGCCAGCAGTTTCGGGACAGGGGAAACCTACGAGCAGTACTTC
NA	TRBV4-1	16	TRBJ1-3	NA	CASSHPMTDLRNTIYF	TGCGCCAGCAGCCATCCCATGACAGACCTAAGAAACACCATATATTTT
NA	TRBV6-2/TRBV6-3	13	TRBJ1-4	few	CASSYVDNEKLFF	TGTGCCAGCAGTTACGTGGATAATGAAAAACTGTTTTTT
NA	TRBV20-1	13	TRBJ1-4	few	CSGADGIGEKLFF	TGCAGTGGGGCTGATGGGATCGGCGAAAAACTGTTTTTT
TRBD1	TRBV25-1	14	TRBJ1-4	NA	CASSDRTGYEKLFF	TGTGCCAGCAGTGACCGGACAGGGTATGAAAAACTGTTTTTT
NA	TRBV5-1	14	TRBJ1-1	NA	CASSLVYGNTEAFF	TGCGCCAGCAGCTTGGTCTATGGAAACACTGAAGCTTTCTTT
NA	TRBV20-1	14	TRBJ2-7	medium-sized	CSAREGDRDYEQYF	TGCAGTGCTAGAGAGGGAGACAGAGATTACGAGCAGTACTTC
TRBD1	TRBV9	15	TRBJ2-7	NA	CASSVPGQGRDEQYF	TGTGCCAGCAGCGTACCGGGACAGGGGCGCGACGAGCAGTACTTC
NA	TRBV25-1	14	TRBJ2-5	NA	CASSEFGRGETQYF	TGTGCCAGCAGTGAATTCGGGCGTGGGGAGACCCAGTACTTC
NA	TRBV27	14	TRBJ2-1	few	CASTRGGGGNEQFF	TGTGCCAGCACAAGGGGGGGAGGTGGAAATGAGCAGTTCTTC
NA	TRBV20-1	12	TRBJ1-1	NA	CSAGTPNTEAFF	TGCAGTGCTGGTACACCGAACACTGAAGCTTTCTTT
TRBD1	TRBV12-3/TRBV12-4	13	TRBJ1-1	many	CASSLEGAIEAFF	TGTGCCAGCAGTTTAGAGGGGGCCATTGAAGCTTTCTTT
TRBD2	TRBV30	13	TRBJ2-1	NA	CAWSSGAGDEQFF	TGTGCCTGGAGTAGCGGGGCCGGCGATGAGCAGTTCTTC
NA	TRBV6-4	16	TRBJ2-1	few	CASSDKGESFYNEQFF	TGTGCCAGCAGTGACAAAGGGGAGTCCTTTTACAATGAGCAGTTCTTC
NA	TRBV5-6	15	TRBJ2-1	many	CASYSKTTFYNEQFF	TGTGCCAGCTACTCGAAGACGACCTTCTACAATGAGCAGTTCTTC
TRBD2	TRBV2	14	TRBJ2-1	few	CASRDRTSGHEQFF	TGTGCCAGCAGAGATCGGACTAGCGGCCATGAGCAGTTCTTC
TRBD1	TRBV12-3/TRBV12-4	14	TRBJ1-2	few	CASSDGTDRYGYTF	TGTGCCAGCAGTGATGGGACAGACCGCTATGGCTACACCTTC
NA	TRBV12-3/TRBV12-4	14	TRBJ2-4	few	CASSPSNGDDIQYF	TGTGCCAGCAGTCCCTCGAACGGGGATGACATTCAGTACTTC
NA	TRBV12-3/TRBV12-4	15	TRBJ2-7	NA	CASSLGLGVKWEQYF	TGTGCCAGCAGTTTAGGTCTGGGGGTGAAATGGGAGCAGTACTTC
NA	TRBV15	16	TRBJ2-1	NA	CATSRVLATTGNEQFF	TGTGCCACCAGCAGAGTACTCGCAACCACAGGGAATGAGCAGTTCTTC
TRBD2	TRBV7-2	15	TRBJ2-2	NA	CASSRTSGNTGELFF	TGTGCCAGCAGCCGCACTAGCGGGAACACCGGGGAGCTGTTTTTT
NA	TRBV6-1	16	TRBJ2-1	few	CASRLRGASTYNEQFF	TGTGCCAGCCGTCTCCGAGGAGCCTCAACCTACAATGAGCAGTTCTTC
TRBD1	TRBV7-9	14	TRBJ2-7	few	CASSVGQSSYEQYF	TGTGCCAGCAGCGTGGGACAGAGCTCCTACGAGCAGTACTTC
NA	TRBV20-1	10	TRBJ2-1	many	CSARDPREFF	TGCAGTGCTAGAGATCCCAGGGAGTTCTTC
TRBD2	TRBV29-1	13	TRBJ2-1	NA	CSARTSDYNEQFF	TGCAGCGCCCGGACTAGCGACTACAATGAGCAGTTCTTC
TRBD1	TRBV11-1	18	TRBJ2-5	NA	CASSSPLGRTGTQETQYF	TGTGCCAGCAGCTCTCCCCTTGGACGGACAGGGACACAAGAGACCCAGTACTTC
NA	TRBV12-3/TRBV12-4	11	TRBJ2-5	many	CASSSWETQYF	TGTGCCAGCAGTTCGTGGGAGACCCAGTACTTC
NA	TRBV3-1	15	TRBJ1-1	many	CASSQGPSSGTEAFF	TGTGCCAGCAGCCAAGGCCCCTCCTCGGGGACTGAAGCTTTCTTT
TRBD2	TRBV29-1	16	TRBJ2-1	many	CSVEIASGSPHNEQFF	TGCAGCGTTGAAATCGCTAGCGGGAGTCCCCACAATGAGCAGTTCTTC
TRBD1	TRBV7-2	13	TRBJ2-5	NA	CASSSGQRETQYF	TGTGCCAGCAGCTCGGGACAGAGAGAGACCCAGTACTTC
NA	TRBV4-1	14	TRBJ2-2	NA	CASSQVDQTGELFF	TGCGCCAGCAGCCAAGTGGACCAGACCGGGGAGCTGTTTTTT
NA	TRBV4-1	20	TRBJ1-2	many	CASSQDDGETETPSYYGYTF	TGCGCCAGCAGCCAAGATGACGGGGAAACGGAGACCCCCTCATACTATGGCTACACCTTC
TRBD1	TRBV3-1	17	TRBJ2-3	NA	CASSQDRVRQGGDTQYF	TGTGCCAGCAGCCAAGATCGGGTTCGACAGGGCGGAGATACGCAGTATTTT
NA	TRBV7-2	12	TRBJ1-1	NA	CASSSLTFEAFF	TGTGCCAGCAGCTCCCTCACATTTGAAGCTTTCTTT